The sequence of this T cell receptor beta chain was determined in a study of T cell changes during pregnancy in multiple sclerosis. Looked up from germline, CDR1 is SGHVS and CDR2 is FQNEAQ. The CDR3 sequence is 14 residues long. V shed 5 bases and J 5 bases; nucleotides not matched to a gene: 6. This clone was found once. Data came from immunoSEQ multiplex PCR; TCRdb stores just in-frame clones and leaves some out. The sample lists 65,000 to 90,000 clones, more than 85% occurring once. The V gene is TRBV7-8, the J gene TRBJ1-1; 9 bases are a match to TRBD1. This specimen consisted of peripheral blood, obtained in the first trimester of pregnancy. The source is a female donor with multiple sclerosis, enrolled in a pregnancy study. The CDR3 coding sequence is TGTGCCAGCAGCATCCCCGACAGGGGGACTGAAGCTTTCTTT. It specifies CASSIPDRGTEAFF.